The clone carrying this T cell receptor beta chain has just a few counts. The antigen is unknown. Each CDR3 protein gets one entry after TCRdb re-called the RT-PCR reads with MiXCR. The table has about 570,000 distinct CDR3 sequences, around 11% seen once. The data were obtained in a study of response to subunit inactivated influenza vaccine. Study-wide results and limits: The authors offered the suggestion that each seasonal influenza vaccination recruits few new T cells.

This CDR3 region has 14 residues. V was cut by 1 base and J by 4 bases, with 10 bases left in between. Germline lookup yields CDR1 LNHNV and CDR2 YYDKDF (reference sequence). This sample was shared with a second study, whose subject was T cells expressing NK-cell markers. This second report adds: For TCR beta, cDNA was produced by 5'RACE template switching with UMIs. The TCR beta repertoires originated in sorted CD3+CD56+NKG2C+, CD3+CD56+NKG2C- and CD3+CD56-NKG2C+ T cells. Similarly, these clonotypes led the CD3+CD56-NKG2C+ fraction as well in a few donors. HCMV specificity of the expanded NKG2C+ T cell clones stayed unclear.

The chain has TRBV15 and TRBJ1-2; D not resolved. Specimen: PBMCs from blood, collected on the day of vaccination. The clonotype was recovered from a man over 45 who received an inactivated influenza vaccine. CDR3 DNA: TGTGCCACCAGCAGAGTCCCCGTTGGCTATGGCTACACCTTC. This sequence encodes CATSRVPVGYGYTF.